The next 7 T cell receptor beta chains were all read from a single sample in a study of shared clonotypes between healthy human individuals. Here immunoSEQ multiplex PCR was the method, and the copy in TCRdb shows in-frame clones only, minus some. The table records about 2.4 million clones, over 85% of them present only once. Input material: naive CD4+ T cells from PBMCs. As for subset: CD45RA+ positively selected. These TCRs come from a man aged 18 to 30 in good health. Some clones in this sample may be carry-over from other donors' samples.

Remarks on this clone: This sample also contains other DNA sequences that code for the same CDR3. The chain joins TRBV30 to TRBJ2-3; D ambiguous. V dropped 0 bases and J dropped 1 base, with 2 bases sitting between them. Germline V gene lookup returns CDR1 GTSNPN and CDR2 SVGIG (reference sequence). CDR3 length: 12 residues. The DNA for the CDR3 is TGTGCCTGGAGTGTTCGCACAGATACGCAGTATTTT. The encoded protein is CAWSVRTDTQYF.

The chain recombines TRBV25-1 with TRBJ2-5; 10 nucleotides agree with TRBD2. The V gene's germline CDR1 is MGHDK and CDR2 SYGVNS. The CDR3 contains 13 residues. V shed 8 bases, J shed 3 bases, and the junction held 3 bases outside the gene matches. The CDR3 bases are TGTGCCAGCGGGCTAGCGGGAGAAGAGACCCAGTACTTC. Protein sequence: CASGLAGEETQYF.

The chain employs TRBV7-2 and TRBJ1-2; a weak D match, TRBD1 (5 bases). Germline lookup yields CDR1 SGHTA and CDR2 FQGNSA. The CDR3 sequence is 13 residues long. Trimming left V 6 bases short and J 4 bases short, with 12 bases between. The CDR3 sequence: CASRTGVAYGYTF. CDR3 DNA sequence: TGTGCCAGCAGGACGGGGGTCGCCTATGGCTACACCTTC.

In regard to this clone: The same CDR3 also results from other DNA sequences found in this sample. The rearrangement links TRBV30 to TRBJ2-7; no clear D. The ends were cut back, 0 bases at V and 2 bases at J, with 5 bases in the middle. Germline V gene data show CDR1 as GTSNPN and CDR2 as SVGIG (reference sequence). The CDR3 spans 12 residues. The chain's CDR3 is CAWSVETYEQYF. In DNA form, the CDR3 reads TGTGCCTGGAGTGTGGAAACCTACGAGCAGTACTTC.

The V call is TRBV19, the J call TRBJ2-5; D remains unclear. Germline V CDR1 and CDR2: LNHDA, SQIVND (reference sequence). Trimming pared 4 bases from V and 5 bases from J, leaving 14 bases between. CDR3 length: 14 residues. CDR3 sequence reads: CASSKTPTGETQYF. CDR3 in DNA: TGTGCCAGTAGTAAGACCCCGACTGGGGAGACCCAGTACTTC.

The J gene is TRBJ2-2, the V gene TRBV25-1; 8 bases agree with TRBD1. This CDR3 contains 14 residues. V dropped 5 bases and J dropped 6; count of bases not matched to a gene: 5. The V gene's germline CDR1 is MGHDK and CDR2 SYGVNS. CDR3 nucleotides: TGTGCCAGCAGTTCCAGGGGGCGATCCGGGGAGCTGTTTTTT. Translation gives CASSSRGRSGELFF. The variable domain in full, with the rest retrieved from reference TRBV25-1 and TRBJ2-2, is EADIYQTPRYLVIGTGKKITLECSQTMGHDKMYWYQQDPGMELHLIHYSYGVNSTEKGDLSSESTVSRIRTEHFPLTLESARPSHTSQYLCASSSRGRSGELFFGEGSRLTVL.

Notes on this clone: At the DNA level, this CDR3 is encoded by other sequences in the same sample as well. The chain has TRBV5-1 and TRBJ2-3; D is perhaps TRBD1 (6 bases). Germline lookup yields CDR1 SGHRS and CDR2 YFSETQ. The CDR3 extends over 15 amino acids. V was shortened by 0 bases and J by 2 bases, with 10 bases between the two germline ends. The CDR3 bases are TGCGCCAGCAGCTTGGGGCAGGGGCTCACAGATACGCAGTATTTT. As protein: CASSLGQGLTDTQYF.